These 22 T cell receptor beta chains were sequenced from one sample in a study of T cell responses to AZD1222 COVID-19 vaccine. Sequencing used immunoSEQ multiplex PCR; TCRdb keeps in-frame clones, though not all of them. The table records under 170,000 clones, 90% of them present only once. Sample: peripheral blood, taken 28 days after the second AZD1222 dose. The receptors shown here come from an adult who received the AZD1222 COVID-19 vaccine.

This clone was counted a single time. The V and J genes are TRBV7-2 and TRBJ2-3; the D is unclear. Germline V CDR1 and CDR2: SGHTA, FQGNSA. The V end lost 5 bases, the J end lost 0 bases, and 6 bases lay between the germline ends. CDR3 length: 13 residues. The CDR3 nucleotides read TGTGCCAGCAGCCCATATAGCACAGATACGCAGTATTTT. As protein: CASSPYSTDTQYF. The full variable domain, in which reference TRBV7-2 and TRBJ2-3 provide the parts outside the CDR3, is GAGVSQSPSNKVTEKGKDVELRCDPISGHTALYWYRQSLGQGLEFLIYFQGNSAPDKSGLPSDRFSAERTGGSVSTLTIQRTQQEDSAVYLCASSPYSTDTQYFGPGTRLTVL.

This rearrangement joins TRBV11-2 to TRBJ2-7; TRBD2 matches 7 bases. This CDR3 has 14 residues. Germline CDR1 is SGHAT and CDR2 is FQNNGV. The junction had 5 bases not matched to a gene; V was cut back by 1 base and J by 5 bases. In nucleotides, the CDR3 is TGTGCCAGCAGCTTAGCGGGAGGCACAAACGAGCAGTACTTC. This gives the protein CASSLAGGTNEQYF. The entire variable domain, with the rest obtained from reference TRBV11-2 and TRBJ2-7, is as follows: EAGVAQSPRYKIIEKRQSVAFWCNPISGHATLYWYQQILGQGPKLLIQFQNNGVVDDSQLPKDRFSAERLKGVDSTLKIQPAKLEDSAVYLCASSLAGGTNEQYFGPGTRLTVT.

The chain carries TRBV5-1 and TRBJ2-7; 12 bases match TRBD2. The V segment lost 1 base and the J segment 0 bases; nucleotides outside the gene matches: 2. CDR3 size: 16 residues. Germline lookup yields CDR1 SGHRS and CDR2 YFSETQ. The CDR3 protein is CASSLSLAGGSYEQYF. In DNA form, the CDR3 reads TGCGCCAGCAGCTTGTCACTAGCGGGGGGCTCCTACGAGCAGTACTTC.

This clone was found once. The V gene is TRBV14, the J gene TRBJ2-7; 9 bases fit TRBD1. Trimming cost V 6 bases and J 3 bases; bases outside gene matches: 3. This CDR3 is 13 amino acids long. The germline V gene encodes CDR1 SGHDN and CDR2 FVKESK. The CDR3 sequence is CASRQTGGYEQYF. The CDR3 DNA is TGTGCCAGCAGGCAGACAGGGGGCTACGAGCAGTACTTC.

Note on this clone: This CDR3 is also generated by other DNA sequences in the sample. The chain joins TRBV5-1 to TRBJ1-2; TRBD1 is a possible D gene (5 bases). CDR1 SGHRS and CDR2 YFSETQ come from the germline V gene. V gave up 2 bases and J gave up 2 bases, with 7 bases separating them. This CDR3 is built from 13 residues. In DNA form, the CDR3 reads TGCGCCAGCAGCTTCGACAGCAACTATGGCTACACCTTC. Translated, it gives CASSFDSNYGYTF.

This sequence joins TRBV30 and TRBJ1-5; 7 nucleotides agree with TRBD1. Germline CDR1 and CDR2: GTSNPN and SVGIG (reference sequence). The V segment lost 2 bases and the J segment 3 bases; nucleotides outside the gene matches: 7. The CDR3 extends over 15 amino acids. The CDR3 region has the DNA TGTGCCTGGAGTACAGGGACAGTTACCAATCAGCCCCAGCATTTT. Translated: CAWSTGTVTNQPQHF.

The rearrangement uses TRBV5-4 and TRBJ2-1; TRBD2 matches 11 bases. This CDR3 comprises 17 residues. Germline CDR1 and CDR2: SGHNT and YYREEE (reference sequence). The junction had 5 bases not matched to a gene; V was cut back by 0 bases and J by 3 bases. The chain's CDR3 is CASSLVPLAGGYNEQFF. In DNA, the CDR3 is TGTGCCAGCAGCTTGGTACCCCTAGCGGGAGGCTACAATGAGCAGTTCTTC.

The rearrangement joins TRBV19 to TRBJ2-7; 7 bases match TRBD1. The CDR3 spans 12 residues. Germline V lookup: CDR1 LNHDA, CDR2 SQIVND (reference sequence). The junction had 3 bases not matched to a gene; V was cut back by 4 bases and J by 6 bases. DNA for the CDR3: TGTGCCAGTAGTAAGACAGGGATCGAGCAGTACTTC. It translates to CASSKTGIEQYF.

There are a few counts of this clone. CDR3: CASSEGTGITEAFF. CDR3 coding DNA: TGTGCCAGCAGTGAAGGAACAGGGATCACTGAAGCTTTCTTT. V gene TRBV6-1 combines with J gene TRBJ1-1; D is possibly TRBD1 (6 bases). V was trimmed by 1 base and J by 4 bases, leaving 10 bases between them. CDR1 and CDR2 from the germline V gene are MNHNS and SASEGT. The CDR3 extends over 14 amino acids.

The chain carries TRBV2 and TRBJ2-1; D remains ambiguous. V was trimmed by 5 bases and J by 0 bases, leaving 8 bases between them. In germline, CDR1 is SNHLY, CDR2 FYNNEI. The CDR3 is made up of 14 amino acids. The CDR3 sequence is CASSSRSSYNEQFF. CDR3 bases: TGTGCCAGCAGTTCAAGGAGCTCCTACAATGAGCAGTTCTTC.

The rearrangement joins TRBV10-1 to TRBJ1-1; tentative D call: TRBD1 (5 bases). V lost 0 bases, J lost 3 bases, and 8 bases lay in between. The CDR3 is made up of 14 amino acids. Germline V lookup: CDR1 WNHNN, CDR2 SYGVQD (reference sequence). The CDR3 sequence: CASSESGGYTEAFF. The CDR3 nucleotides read TGCGCCAGCAGTGAGTCGGGGGGTTACACTGAAGCTTTCTTT.

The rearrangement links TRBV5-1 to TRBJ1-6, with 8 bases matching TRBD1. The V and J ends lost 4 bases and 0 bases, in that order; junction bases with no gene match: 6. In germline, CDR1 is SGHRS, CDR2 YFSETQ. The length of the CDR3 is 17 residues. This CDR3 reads CASSTGQASSYNSPLHF. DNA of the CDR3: TGCGCCAGCAGCACGGGACAGGCAAGCTCCTATAATTCACCCCTCCACTTT.

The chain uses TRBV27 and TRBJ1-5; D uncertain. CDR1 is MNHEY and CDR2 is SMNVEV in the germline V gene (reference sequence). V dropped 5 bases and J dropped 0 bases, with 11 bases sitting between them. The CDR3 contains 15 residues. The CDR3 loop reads CASSPSGHSNQPQHF. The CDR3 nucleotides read TGTGCCAGCAGTCCCAGCGGTCATAGCAATCAGCCCCAGCATTTT.

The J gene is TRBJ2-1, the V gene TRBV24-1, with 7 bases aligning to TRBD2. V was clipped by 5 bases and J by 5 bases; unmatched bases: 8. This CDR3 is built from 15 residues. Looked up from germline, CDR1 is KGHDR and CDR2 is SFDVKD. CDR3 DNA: TGTGCCACCAGTGGAGCGGGAATTAGAAACAATGAGCAGTTCTTC. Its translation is CATSGAGIRNNEQFF.

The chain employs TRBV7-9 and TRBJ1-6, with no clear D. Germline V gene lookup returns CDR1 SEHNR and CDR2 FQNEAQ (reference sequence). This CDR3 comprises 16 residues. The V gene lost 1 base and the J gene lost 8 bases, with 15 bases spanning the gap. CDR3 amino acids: CASSLGSGPPDSPLHF. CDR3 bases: TGTGCCAGCAGCTTAGGGTCCGGGCCTCCGGATTCACCCCTCCACTTT.

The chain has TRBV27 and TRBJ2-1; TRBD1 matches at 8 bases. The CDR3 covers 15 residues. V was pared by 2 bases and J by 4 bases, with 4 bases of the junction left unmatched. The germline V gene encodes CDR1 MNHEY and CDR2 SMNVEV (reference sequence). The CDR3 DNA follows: TGTGCCAGCAGTTTACAGACAGGGGTGTACAATGAGCAGTTCTTC. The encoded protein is CASSLQTGVYNEQFF.

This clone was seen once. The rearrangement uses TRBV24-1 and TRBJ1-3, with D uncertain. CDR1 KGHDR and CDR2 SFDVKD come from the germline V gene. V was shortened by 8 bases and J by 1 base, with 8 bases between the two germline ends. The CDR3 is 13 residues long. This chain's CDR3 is CATNGRSGNTIYF. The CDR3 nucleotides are TGTGCCACCAATGGCAGGTCTGGAAACACCATATATTTT.

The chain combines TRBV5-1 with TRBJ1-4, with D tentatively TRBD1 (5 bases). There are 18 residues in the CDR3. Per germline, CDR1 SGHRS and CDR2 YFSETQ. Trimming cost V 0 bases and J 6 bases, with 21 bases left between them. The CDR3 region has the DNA TGCGCCAGCAGCTTGGGTCGGCAGGGTTCCACAGCGGATGAAAAACTGTTTTTT. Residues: CASSLGRQGSTADEKLFF.

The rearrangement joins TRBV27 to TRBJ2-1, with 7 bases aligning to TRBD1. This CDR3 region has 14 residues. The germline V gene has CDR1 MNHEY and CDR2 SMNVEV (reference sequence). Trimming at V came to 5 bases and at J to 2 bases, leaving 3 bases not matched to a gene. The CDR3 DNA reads TGTGCCAGCAGTCCCGGACAGGCCTACAATGAGCAGTTCTTC. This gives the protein CASSPGQAYNEQFF.

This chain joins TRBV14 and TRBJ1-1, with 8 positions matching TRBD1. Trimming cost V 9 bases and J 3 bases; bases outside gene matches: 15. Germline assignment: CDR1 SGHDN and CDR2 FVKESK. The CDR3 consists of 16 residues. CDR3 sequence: CASSVPGGFPDTEAFF. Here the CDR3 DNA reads TGTGCCAGTAGCGTCCCAGGGGGCTTTCCAGACACTGAAGCTTTCTTT. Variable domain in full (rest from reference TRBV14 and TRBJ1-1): EAGVTQFPSHSVIEKGQTVTLRCDPISGHDNLYWYRRVMGKEIKFLLHFVKESKQDESGMPNNRFLAERTGGTYSTLKVQPAELEDSGVYFCASSVPGGFPDTEAFFGQGTRLTVV.

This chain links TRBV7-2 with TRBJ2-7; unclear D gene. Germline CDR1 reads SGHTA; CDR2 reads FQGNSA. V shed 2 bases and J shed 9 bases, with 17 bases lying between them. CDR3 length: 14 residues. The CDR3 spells CASSLSTAAQRQYF. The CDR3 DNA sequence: TGTGCCAGCAGCTTAAGTACAGCCGCCCAAAGGCAGTACTTC.

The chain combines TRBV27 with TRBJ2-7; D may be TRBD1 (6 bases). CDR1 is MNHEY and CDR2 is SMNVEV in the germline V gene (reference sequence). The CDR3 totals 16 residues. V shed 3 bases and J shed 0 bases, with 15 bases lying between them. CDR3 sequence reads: CASSFTRTVASYEQYF. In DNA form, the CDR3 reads TGTGCCAGCAGTTTCACCCGGACAGTAGCCTCCTACGAGCAGTACTTC.